This T cell receptor (beta chain) was profiled in a study of radiotherapy plus CTLA-4 blockade in lung cancer. The V segment lost 5 bases and the J segment 5 bases; nucleotides outside the gene matches: 14. The CDR3 sequence is 16 residues long. Per germline, CDR1 LNHDA and CDR2 SQIVND (reference sequence). In this sample, this clone turned up once. Generated by immunoSEQ multiplex PCR, the TCRdb table keeps only in-frame clones and is missing some. The sample includes 40,000 to 60,000 clones, 80% to 85% of them seen just once. The chain couples TRBV19 to TRBJ1-1, with 7 bases matching TRBD1. This TCR came from a human donor with non-small cell lung cancer who had stable disease on radiotherapy plus ipilimumab. Specimen: peripheral blood, collected from a patient treated with radiotherapy plus ipilimumab. The CDR3 sequence: CASSETPTGLRTEAFF. Written as DNA, the CDR3 is TGTGCCAGTAGTGAAACCCCGACAGGGTTAAGGACTGAAGCTTTCTTT.